Described below is a single T cell receptor (beta chain) sequence and its context. The antigen is not known. The data are from a study of T cell repertoires in cytomegalovirus infection. Study information: It can be stated that public TCR beta signatures indicated CMV infection as well as a matching HLA type. Study findings and constraints: Identification of carriers of CMV plus the relevant HLA was achieved through cumulative public TCR beta family frequency. HLA-C-restricted CMV-specific TCR beta clonotypes were dominant in the ex vivo response.

Trimming stripped 7 bases from V and 6 bases from J, with 16 bases between. Per the germline V gene, CDR1 is MNHEY and CDR2 is SVGAGI. The CDR3 consists of 13 residues. TCRdb passed the reads through MiXCR, listing each CDR3 protein once. The table includes 200,000 or so distinct CDR3 sequences, approximately 19% detected once. The source of this sequence is a human donor in good health (CMV status not recorded). Some clones in this sample may be carry-over from other donors' samples. Sequencing was performed on PBMCs. This chain links TRBV6-5 with TRBJ2-7; unclear D gene. DNA of the CDR3: TGTGCCAGCACTTCCCATAGTGTAGGCGAGCAGTACTTC. This sequence encodes CASTSHSVGEQYF.